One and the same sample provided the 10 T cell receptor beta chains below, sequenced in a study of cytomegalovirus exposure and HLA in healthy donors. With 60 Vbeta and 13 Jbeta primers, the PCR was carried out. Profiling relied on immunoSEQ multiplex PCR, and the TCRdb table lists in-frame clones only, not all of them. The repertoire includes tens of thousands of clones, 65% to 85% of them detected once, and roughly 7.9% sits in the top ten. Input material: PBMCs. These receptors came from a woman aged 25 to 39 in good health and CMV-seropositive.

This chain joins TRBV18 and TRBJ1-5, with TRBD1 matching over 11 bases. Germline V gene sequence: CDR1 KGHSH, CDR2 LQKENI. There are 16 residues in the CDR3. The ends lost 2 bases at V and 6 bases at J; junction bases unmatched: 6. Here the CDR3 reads CASSPFGQGAAQPQHF. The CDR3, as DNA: TGTGCCAGCTCACCATTCGGACAGGGGGCAGCTCAGCCCCAGCATTTT.

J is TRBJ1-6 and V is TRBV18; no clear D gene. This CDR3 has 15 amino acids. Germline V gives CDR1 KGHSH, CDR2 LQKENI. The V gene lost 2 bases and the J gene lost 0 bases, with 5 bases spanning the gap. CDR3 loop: CASSPRSSYNSPLHF. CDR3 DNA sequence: TGTGCCAGCTCACCAAGGAGCTCCTATAATTCACCCCTCCACTTT.

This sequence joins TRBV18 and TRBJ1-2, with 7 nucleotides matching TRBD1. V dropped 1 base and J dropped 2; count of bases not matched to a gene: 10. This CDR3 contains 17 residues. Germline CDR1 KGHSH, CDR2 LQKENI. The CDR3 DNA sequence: TGTGCCAGCTCACCACTCCCACTGACAGGGAAAAACTATGGCTACACCTTC. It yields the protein CASSPLPLTGKNYGYTF.

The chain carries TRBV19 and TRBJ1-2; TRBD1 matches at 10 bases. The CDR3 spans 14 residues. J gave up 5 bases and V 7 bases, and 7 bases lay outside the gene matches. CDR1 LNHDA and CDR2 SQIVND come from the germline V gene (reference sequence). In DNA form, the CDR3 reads TGTGCCAGTACGGACAGGGGGGAGAGGTATGGCTACACCTTC. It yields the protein CASTDRGERYGYTF.

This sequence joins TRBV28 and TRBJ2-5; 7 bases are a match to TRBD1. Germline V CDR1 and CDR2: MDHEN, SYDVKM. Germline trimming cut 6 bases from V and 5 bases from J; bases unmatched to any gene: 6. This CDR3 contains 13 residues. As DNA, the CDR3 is TGTGCCAGCAGGAGACAGGGTGTCGAGACCCAGTACTTC. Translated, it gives CASRRQGVETQYF.

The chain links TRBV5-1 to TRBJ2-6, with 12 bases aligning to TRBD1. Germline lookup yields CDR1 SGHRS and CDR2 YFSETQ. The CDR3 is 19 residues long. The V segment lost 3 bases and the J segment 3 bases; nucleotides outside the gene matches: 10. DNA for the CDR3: TGCGCCAGCAGCTGGAGCCGGGACAGGGGGCCTGGTGGGGCCAACGTCCTGACTTTC. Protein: CASSWSRDRGPGGANVLTF.

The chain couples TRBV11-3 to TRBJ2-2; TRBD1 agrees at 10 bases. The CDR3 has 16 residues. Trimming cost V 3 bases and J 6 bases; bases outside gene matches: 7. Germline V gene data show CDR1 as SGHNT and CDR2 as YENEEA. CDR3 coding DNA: TGTGCCAGCAGCTTCCTGACAGGGGGCGCTTCCGGGGAGCTGTTTTTT. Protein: CASSFLTGGASGELFF.

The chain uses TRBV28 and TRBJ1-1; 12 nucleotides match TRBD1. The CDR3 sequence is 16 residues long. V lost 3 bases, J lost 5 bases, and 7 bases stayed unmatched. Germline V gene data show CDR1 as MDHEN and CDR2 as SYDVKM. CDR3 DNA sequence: TGTGCCAGCAGTTTCCCGGGACAGGGGGCGGATACTGAAGCTTTCTTT. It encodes CASSFPGQGADTEAFF.

DNA of the CDR3: TGCGCCAGCAGCCGTACCGTCTCCCACTCGGGTGATACGCAGTATTTT. Encoded protein: CASSRTVSHSGDTQYF. The chain is built from TRBV5-1 and TRBJ2-3, with unresolved D. Looked up from germline, CDR1 is SGHRS and CDR2 is YFSETQ. This CDR3 is 16 amino acids long. V was trimmed by 4 bases and J by 6 bases, leaving 21 bases between them.

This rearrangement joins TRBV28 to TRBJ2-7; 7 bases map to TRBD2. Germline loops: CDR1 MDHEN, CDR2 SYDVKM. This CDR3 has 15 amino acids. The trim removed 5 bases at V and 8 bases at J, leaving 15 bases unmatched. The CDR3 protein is CASSAGEASSNKQYF. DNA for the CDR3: TGTGCCAGCAGTGCGGGGGAGGCTAGCAGCAACAAGCAGTACTTC.